These 12 T cell receptor beta chains originate from one sample sequenced in a study of T cells in Graves' hyperthyroidism and ophthalmopathy. Amplified TCR beta CDR3 regions derived from RNA transcripts. Primed by the HTBI set, a first-round RT-PCR was run on the TCR CDR3. Each CDR3 protein gets one entry after TCRdb re-called the multiplex PCR reads with MiXCR. The data contain some 700,000 distinct CDR3 sequences, 17% of them singletons. Sequenced input: blood. The receptors here all came from a man aged 45-65 years with Graves' hyperthyroidism.

The chain joins TRBV6-5 to TRBJ2-2; 10 bases agree with TRBD2. V was clipped by 4 bases and J by 2 bases; unmatched bases: 7. Germline V gene data show CDR1 as MNHEY and CDR2 as SVGAGI. The CDR3 is 17 residues long. This chain's CDR3 is CASSSPTSGINTGELFF. The CDR3 coding sequence is TGTGCCAGCAGTTCCCCAACTAGCGGGATCAACACCGGGGAGCTGTTTTTT.

The rearrangement uses TRBV6-1 and TRBJ2-1; 8 nucleotides align to TRBD2. Germline V gives CDR1 MNHNS, CDR2 SASEGT. The trim removed 5 bases at V and 8 bases at J, leaving 8 bases unmatched. The CDR3 contains 14 residues. CDR3 sequence reads: CASSFREGGDEQFF. CDR3 nucleotides: TGTGCCAGCAGTTTCCGGGAGGGTGGCGATGAGCAGTTCTTC.

This clonotype is a singleton in its sample. The rearrangement uses TRBV5-1 and TRBJ2-1, with no clear D. There are 14 residues in the CDR3. Looked up from germline, CDR1 is SGHRS and CDR2 is YFSETQ. Trimming shortened V by 3 bases and J by 4 bases, and 11 bases separated the two germline ends. The CDR3, as DNA: TGCGCCAGCAGCTCCGCCGTGCTTTACAATGAGCAGTTCTTC. The encoded protein is CASSSAVLYNEQFF.

There are a few counts of this clonotype. The chain joins TRBV6-1 to TRBJ1-1; D might be TRBD1 (6 bases). The ends were cut back, 6 bases at V and 5 bases at J, with 13 bases in the middle. CDR1 is MNHNS, CDR2 SASEGT, per germline. CDR3 size: 13 residues. CDR3 sequence reads: CASRTGSGTEAFF. CDR3 nucleotide sequence: TGTGCCAGCAGAACAGGGTCGGGGACTGAAGCTTTCTTT.

This clonotype was counted at least ten times. The chain has TRBV29-1 and TRBJ2-2, with D perhaps matching TRBD2 (6 bases). V gave up 5 bases and J gave up 2 bases, with 15 bases separating them. Germline CDR1 SQVTM, CDR2 ANQGSEA. The length of the CDR3 is 15 residues. Here the CDR3 reads CSVSQAGLNTGELFF. CDR3 DNA: TGCAGCGTTTCACAAGCGGGTCTTAACACCGGGGAGCTGTTTTTT.

This CDR3 reads CASSLGTGGAGKLFF. The CDR3 DNA follows: TGTGCCAGCAGTTTGGGGACAGGGGGCGCGGGAAAACTGTTTTTT. V usage is TRBV12-3 or TRBV12-4 and J usage is TRBJ1-4; 12 bases agree with TRBD1. With 3 bases clipped from V and 10 bases from J, the junction kept 6 bases outside the gene matches. This CDR3 spans 15 amino acids.

The genes are TRBV19 and TRBJ2-7, with 9 nucleotides matching TRBD1. This CDR3 contains 15 residues. CDR1 is LNHDA, CDR2 SQIVND, per germline (reference sequence). J gave up 4 bases and V 3 bases, and 7 bases lay outside the gene matches. CDR3 bases: TGTGCCAGTAGTATTCCGGGACAGGGAATGTACGAGCAGTACTTC. Protein sequence: CASSIPGQGMYEQYF.

The chain uses TRBV7-8 and TRBJ2-1, with 8 bases aligning to TRBD1. CDR3 length: 14 residues. Germline loops: CDR1 SGHVS, CDR2 FQNEAQ. After removal of 0 bases from V and 12 bases from J, the junction contained 7 bases not matched to a gene. The CDR3 is CASSLADRGQGQFF. DNA of the CDR3: TGTGCCAGCAGCTTAGCAGACAGGGGCCAGGGGCAGTTCTTC.

This clonotype has only a few counts. The chain links TRBV7-9 to TRBJ1-1; no definite D call. CDR3 length: 12 residues. V was trimmed by 4 bases and J by 4 bases, leaving 7 bases between them. Germline V lookup: CDR1 SEHNR, CDR2 FQNEAQ (reference sequence). The CDR3 reads CASSWVGTEAFF. CDR3 nucleotide sequence: TGTGCCAGCAGCTGGGTGGGCACTGAAGCTTTCTTT.

There are many counts of this clonotype. The chain combines TRBV11-3 with TRBJ2-1; 14 positions agree with TRBD2. Germline assignment: CDR1 SGHNT and CDR2 YENEEA. The CDR3 runs 16 residues. Trimming cost V 0 bases and J 7 bases; bases outside gene matches: 2. The CDR3 region is CASSLEGLAGVNEQFF. The CDR3 nucleotides read TGTGCCAGCAGCTTAGAGGGACTAGCGGGAGTAAATGAGCAGTTCTTC.

This clonotype came up many times. This chain joins TRBV28 and TRBJ2-2, with 7 bases that match TRBD2. V lost 6 bases, J lost 4 bases, and 8 bases stayed unmatched. This CDR3 is built from 15 residues. Germline CDR1 reads MDHEN; CDR2 reads SYDVKM. CDR3 in DNA: TGTGCCAGCAGCCCGGGCGGGAGCTTCACCGGGGAGCTGTTTTTT. Amino acid sequence: CASSPGGSFTGELFF.

J is TRBJ1-1 and V is TRBV9; TRBD1 aligns across 10 bases. Germline V gives CDR1 SGDLS, CDR2 YYNGEE. The CDR3 is 16 amino acids. The junction had 8 bases not matched to a gene; V was cut back by 4 bases and J by 2 bases. The CDR3: CASSPGQGKINTEAFF. Written as DNA, the CDR3 is TGTGCCAGCAGCCCGGGACAGGGGAAAATTAACACTGAAGCTTTCTTT.